This entry concerns a single T cell receptor (beta chain). The antigen is unknown. No fewer than 5.5 micrograms of total RNA were isolated from every sample. These data come from a study of blood T cells in healthy people across ages. Primed by a sample-barcoded 5' primer and a J-beta primer mix, a second PCR proceeded for 7 to 11 cycles. TCRdb reprocessed the 5' RACE reads via MiXCR and lists one record per CDR3 protein. This table has around 1.7 million distinct CDR3 sequences, under 30% appearing once. Per the germline V gene, CDR1 is DFQATT and CDR2 is SNEGSKA (reference sequence). The V end was cut by 6 bases, the J end by 4 bases, with 14 bases between. The CDR3 totals 13 residues. Broader study findings: Estimated diversity, derived from one million T cells, was regarded as an underestimate.

V is TRBV20-1 and J is TRBJ2-3, with D perhaps matching TRBD2 (6 bases). This TCR derives from a woman aged 30 to 39 in good health. The material sequenced was blood. As DNA, the CDR3 is TGCAGTGCCCTGTCGGCGGGATCAGATACGCAGTATTTT. Translation gives CSALSAGSDTQYF.